This T cell receptor (beta chain) comes out of a study of OX40 agonist ivuxolimab in advanced cancers. Study-wide context: Patients with hepatocellular carcinoma, melanoma, renal cell or head and neck cancer made up the dose-escalation patients. Enrollees could have had prior anti-PD-1, anti-PD-L1 or anti-CTLA-4 therapy, which under 50% had received.

Per germline, CDR1 MNHEY and CDR2 SMNVEV (reference sequence). The CDR3 has 15 amino acids. V dropped 6 bases and J dropped 5 bases, with 20 bases sitting between them. Study-wide findings and caveats: Clonal expansion was seen in CD4+ and CD8+ blood T cells by week 6 at 0.1 to 3.0 mg/kg.

Assay used: immunoSEQ multiplex PCR; TCRdb lists only in-frame clones, some missing. Of some 86,000 clones listed, roughly 94% are singletons. In regard to this clone: Antigen unknown.

Patients who had autoimmune disease history or got systemic immunosuppression were left out. The TCR sequence derives from an adult with an advanced solid tumor such as melanoma, head and neck, liver or kidney cancer. The chain couples TRBV27 to TRBJ2-7; possible D gene TRBD2, 5 bases. The starting material was CD4+ or CD8+ T cells sorted from blood, obtained in a trial of the OX40 agonist ivuxolimab. This CDR3 is CASSLSASPIDEQYF. CDR3 in DNA: TGTGCCAGCAGCCTCTCGGCTAGCCCAATTGACGAGCAGTACTTC.